Given below is one T cell receptor beta chain in context. A read error may account for a junction end that differs from germline. The data were taken from a study of blood T cell repertoires in COVID-19. Study in general: Collection of acute and convalescent COVID-19 samples took place in the United States, Italy and Spain. Sources were T cells, B-cell-depleted T cells, or PBMCs; the material itself was cDNA or gDNA.

Data came from immunoSEQ multiplex PCR; TCRdb stores just in-frame clones and leaves some out. The sample has 250,000 to 300,000 clones; around 80% are singletons. Participants' reported clinical history set cohort assignment. Germline-derived CDR1 and CDR2 are SGHRS and YFSETQ. This CDR3 is 16 amino acids long. The chain employs TRBV5-1 and TRBJ2-3; 8 bases match TRBD2. The clonotype comes from a man between 25 and 39 years old with acute COVID-19. Sequenced sample: PBMCs or T cells enriched from blood (not recorded which). CDR3 sequence reads: CASSLVVAGNTDTQYF. The CDR3 DNA is TGTGCCAGCAGCTTGGTGGTAGCGGGAAACACAGATACGCAGTATTTT.